A single T cell receptor (beta chain) is shown here with its context. Its antigen is unidentified. Using immunoSEQ multiplex PCR, the repertoire was profiled, and TCRdb retains in-frame clones only, with some absent. Among some 120,000 clones listed, less than 90% were seen once. This sample is part of a study of T cell responses to AZD1222 COVID-19 vaccine. Overall study: Second-dose groups at about 4 or about 12 weeks were pooled. Study-level results: Every sample of the repertoires postdated the peak T cell response. Only six or seven AZD1222 recipients tested seropositive at baseline.

Germline V gene sequence: CDR1 SGHDT, CDR2 YYEEEE. Trimming took off 4 bases at V and 3 bases at J, with 14 bases between the two ends. CDR3 size: 15 residues. Material: peripheral blood, obtained on day 0 of AZD1222 vaccination. The V and J genes are TRBV5-6 and TRBJ1-5; maybe TRBD1 (5 bases). The clonotype originates from an adult in good health. CDR3 region: CASSTGTTINQPQHF. Written as DNA, the CDR3 is TGTGCCAGCAGCACTGGGACGACCATCAATCAGCCCCAGCATTTT.